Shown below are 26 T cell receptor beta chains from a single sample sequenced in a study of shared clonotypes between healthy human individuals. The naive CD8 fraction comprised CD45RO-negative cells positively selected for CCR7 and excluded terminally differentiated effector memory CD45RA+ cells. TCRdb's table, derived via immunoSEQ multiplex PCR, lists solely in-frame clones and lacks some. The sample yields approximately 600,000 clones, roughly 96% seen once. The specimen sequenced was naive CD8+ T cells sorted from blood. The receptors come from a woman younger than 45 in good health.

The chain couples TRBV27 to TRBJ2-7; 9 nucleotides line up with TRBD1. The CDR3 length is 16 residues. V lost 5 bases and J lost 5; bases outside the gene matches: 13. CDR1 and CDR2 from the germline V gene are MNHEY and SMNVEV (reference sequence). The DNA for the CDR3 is TGTGCCAGCAGTCGTAGTTCCGGGACAGGGATGCACGAGCAGTACTTC. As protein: CASSRSSGTGMHEQYF.

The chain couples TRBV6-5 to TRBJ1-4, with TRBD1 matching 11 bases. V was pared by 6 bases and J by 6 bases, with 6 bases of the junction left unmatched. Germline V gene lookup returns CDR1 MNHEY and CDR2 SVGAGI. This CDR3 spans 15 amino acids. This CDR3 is CASSYGQGADEKLFF. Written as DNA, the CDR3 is TGTGCCAGCAGCTATGGACAGGGGGCGGATGAAAAACTGTTTTTT.

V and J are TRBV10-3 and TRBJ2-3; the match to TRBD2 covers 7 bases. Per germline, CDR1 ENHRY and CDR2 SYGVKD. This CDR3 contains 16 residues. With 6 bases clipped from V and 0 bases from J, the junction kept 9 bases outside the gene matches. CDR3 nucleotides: TGTGCCATCAGCGACATTGAGCGGGGAAGCACAGATACGCAGTATTTT. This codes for CAISDIERGSTDTQYF.

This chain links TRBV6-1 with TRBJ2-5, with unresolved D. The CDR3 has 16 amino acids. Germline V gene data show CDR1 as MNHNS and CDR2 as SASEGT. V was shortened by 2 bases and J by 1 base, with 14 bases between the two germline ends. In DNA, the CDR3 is TGTGCCAGCAGTGAATTCCCTTACCCCACCCAAGAGACCCAGTACTTC. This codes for CASSEFPYPTQETQYF.

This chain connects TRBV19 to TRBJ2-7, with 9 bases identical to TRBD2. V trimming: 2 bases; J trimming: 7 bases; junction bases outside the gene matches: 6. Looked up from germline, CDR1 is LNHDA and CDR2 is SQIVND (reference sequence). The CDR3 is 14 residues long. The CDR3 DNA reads TGTGCCAGTAGTATATCTAGCGGGACTCGAGAGCAGTACTTC. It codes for CASSISSGTREQYF. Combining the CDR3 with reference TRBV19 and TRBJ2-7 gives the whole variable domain DGGITQSPKYLFRKEGQNVTLSCEQNLNHDAMYWYRQDPGQGLRLIYYSQIVNDFQKGDIAEGYSVSREKKESFPLTVTSAQKNPTAFYLCASSISSGTREQYFGPGTRLTVT.

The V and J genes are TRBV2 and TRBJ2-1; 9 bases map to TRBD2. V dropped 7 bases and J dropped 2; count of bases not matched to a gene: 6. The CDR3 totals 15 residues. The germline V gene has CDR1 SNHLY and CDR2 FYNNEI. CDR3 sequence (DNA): TGTGCCAGCAAAGAGACTAGCGGAGCCTACAATGAGCAGTTCTTC. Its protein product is CASKETSGAYNEQFF. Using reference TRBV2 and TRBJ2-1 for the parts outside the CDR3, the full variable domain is EPEVTQTPSHQVTQMGQEVILRCVPISNHLYFYWYRQILGQKVEFLVSFYNNEISEKSEIFDDQFSVERPDGSNFTLKIRSTKLEDSAMYFCASKETSGAYNEQFFGPGTRLTVL.

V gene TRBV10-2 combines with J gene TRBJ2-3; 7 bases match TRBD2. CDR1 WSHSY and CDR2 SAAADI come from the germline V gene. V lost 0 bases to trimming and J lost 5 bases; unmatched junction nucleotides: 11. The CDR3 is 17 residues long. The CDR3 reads CASSESVLREWGDTQYF. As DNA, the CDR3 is TGCGCCAGCAGTGAGTCCGTCTTGCGGGAGTGGGGAGATACGCAGTATTTT.

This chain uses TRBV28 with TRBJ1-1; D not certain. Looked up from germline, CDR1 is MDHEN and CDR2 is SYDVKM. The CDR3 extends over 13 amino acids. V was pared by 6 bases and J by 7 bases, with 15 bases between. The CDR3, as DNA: TGTGCCAGCAGCCGGGATAGCGAGATTGAAGCTTTCTTT. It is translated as CASSRDSEIEAFF.

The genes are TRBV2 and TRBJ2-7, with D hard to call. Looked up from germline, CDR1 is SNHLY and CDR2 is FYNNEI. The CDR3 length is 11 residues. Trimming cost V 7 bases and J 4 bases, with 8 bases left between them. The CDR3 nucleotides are TGTGCCAGCACGGAATCTTACGAGCAGTACTTC. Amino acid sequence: CASTESYEQYF.

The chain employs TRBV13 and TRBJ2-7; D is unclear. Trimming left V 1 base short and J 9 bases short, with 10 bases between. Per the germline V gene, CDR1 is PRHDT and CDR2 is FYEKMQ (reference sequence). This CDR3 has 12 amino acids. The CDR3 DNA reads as TGTGCCAGCAGCTTAGCTTCCGATCGGCAGTACTTC. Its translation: CASSLASDRQYF. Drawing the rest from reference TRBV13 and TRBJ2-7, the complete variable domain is AAGVIQSPRHLIKEKRETATLKCYPIPRHDTVYWYQQGPGQDPQFLISFYEKMQSDKGSIPDRFSAQQFSDYHSELNMSSLELGDSALYFCASSLASDRQYFGPGTRLTVT.

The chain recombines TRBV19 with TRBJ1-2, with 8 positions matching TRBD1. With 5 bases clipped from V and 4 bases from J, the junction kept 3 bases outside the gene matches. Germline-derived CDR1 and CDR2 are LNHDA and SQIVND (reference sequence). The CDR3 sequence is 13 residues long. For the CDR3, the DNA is TGTGCCAGTAGTCCTGGGACAGGCTATGGCTACACCTTC. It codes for CASSPGTGYGYTF.

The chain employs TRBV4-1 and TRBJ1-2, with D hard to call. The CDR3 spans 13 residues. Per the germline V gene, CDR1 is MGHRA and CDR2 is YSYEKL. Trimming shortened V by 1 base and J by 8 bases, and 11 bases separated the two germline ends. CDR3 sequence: CASSQGWFGGYTF. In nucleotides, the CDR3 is TGCGCCAGCAGCCAAGGGTGGTTTGGGGGCTACACCTTC.

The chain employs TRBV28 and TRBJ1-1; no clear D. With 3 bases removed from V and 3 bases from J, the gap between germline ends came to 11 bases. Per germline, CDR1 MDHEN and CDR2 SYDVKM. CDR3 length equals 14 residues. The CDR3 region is CASSFTPRDTEAFF. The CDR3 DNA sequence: TGTGCCAGCAGTTTTACCCCCCGGGACACTGAAGCTTTCTTT.

The CDR3 sequence is CASSADRARYEQYF. In nucleotides, the CDR3 is TGTGCCAGCAGTGCAGACCGGGCGCGGTACGAGCAGTACTTC. The chain recombines TRBV27 with TRBJ2-7; no reliable D call. CDR3 size: 14 residues. V was shortened by 5 bases and J by 4 bases, with 15 bases between the two germline ends. From germline, CDR1 is MNHEY and CDR2 SMNVEV (reference sequence).

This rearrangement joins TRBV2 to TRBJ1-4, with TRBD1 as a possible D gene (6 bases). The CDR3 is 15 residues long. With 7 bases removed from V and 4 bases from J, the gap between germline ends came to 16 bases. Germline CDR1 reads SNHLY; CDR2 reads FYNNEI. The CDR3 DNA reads TGTGCCAGCAAACCTCCGGGACAAATTAATGAAAAACTGTTTTTT. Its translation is CASKPPGQINEKLFF.

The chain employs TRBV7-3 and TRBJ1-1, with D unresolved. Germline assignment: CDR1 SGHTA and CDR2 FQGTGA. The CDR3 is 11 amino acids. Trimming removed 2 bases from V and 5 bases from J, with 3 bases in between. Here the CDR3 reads CASSLGTEAFF. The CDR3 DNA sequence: TGTGCCAGCAGCTTAGGAACTGAAGCTTTCTTT.

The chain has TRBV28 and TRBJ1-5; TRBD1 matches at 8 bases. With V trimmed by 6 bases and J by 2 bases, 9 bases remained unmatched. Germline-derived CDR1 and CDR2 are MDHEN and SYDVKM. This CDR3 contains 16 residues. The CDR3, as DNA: TGTGCCAGCAGACCTAAAGGACAGGGCGGCAATCAGCCCCAGCATTTT. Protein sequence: CASRPKGQGGNQPQHF. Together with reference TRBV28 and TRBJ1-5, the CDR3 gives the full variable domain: DVKVTQSSRYLVKRTGEKVFLECVQDMDHENMFWYRQDPGLGLRLIYFSYDVKMKEKGDIPEGYSVSREKKERFSLILESASTNQTSMYLCASRPKGQGGNQPQHFGDGTRLSIL.

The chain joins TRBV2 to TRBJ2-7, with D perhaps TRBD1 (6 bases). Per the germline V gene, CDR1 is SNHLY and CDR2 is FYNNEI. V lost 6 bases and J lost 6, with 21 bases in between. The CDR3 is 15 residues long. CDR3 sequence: CASSLKVQGKREQYF. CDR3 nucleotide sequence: TGTGCCAGCAGCTTGAAAGTTCAGGGGAAACGCGAGCAGTACTTC. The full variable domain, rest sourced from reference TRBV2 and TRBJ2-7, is EPEVTQTPSHQVTQMGQEVILRCVPISNHLYFYWYRQILGQKVEFLVSFYNNEISEKSEIFDDQFSVERPDGSNFTLKIRSTKLEDSAMYFCASSLKVQGKREQYFGPGTRLTVT.

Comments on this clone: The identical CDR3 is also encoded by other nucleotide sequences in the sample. The CDR3 coding sequence is TGCGCCAGCAGCCCGACAGAGAACTATGGCTACACCTTC. Translation gives CASSPTENYGYTF. The rearrangement uses TRBV5-1 and TRBJ1-2; TRBD1 is a possible D gene (5 bases). The CDR3 runs to 13 residues. V lost 4 bases to trimming and J lost 2 bases, with 9 bases between them. Germline V gene data show CDR1 as SGHRS and CDR2 as YFSETQ.

CDR3 sequence: CASSYSGGGDGYTF. The CDR3 DNA is TGTGCCAGCAGTTACTCGGGCGGGGGGGATGGCTACACCTTC. The rearrangement uses TRBV6-6 and TRBJ1-2; D is possibly TRBD1 (5 bases). Trimming stripped 0 bases from V and 6 bases from J, with 11 bases between. Germline V lookup: CDR1 MNHNY, CDR2 SVGAGI (reference sequence). The length of the CDR3 is 14 residues.

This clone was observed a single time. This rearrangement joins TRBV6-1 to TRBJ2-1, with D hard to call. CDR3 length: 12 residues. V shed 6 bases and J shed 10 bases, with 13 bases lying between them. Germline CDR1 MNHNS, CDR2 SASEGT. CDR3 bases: TGTGCCAGCAGAGGCAGTACTGGGGAGCAGTTCTTC. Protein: CASRGSTGEQFF.

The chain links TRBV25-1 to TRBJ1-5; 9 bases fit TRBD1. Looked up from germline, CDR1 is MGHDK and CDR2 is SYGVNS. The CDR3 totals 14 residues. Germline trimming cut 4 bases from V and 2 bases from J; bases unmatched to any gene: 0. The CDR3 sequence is CASSGTGGNQPQHF. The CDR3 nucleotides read TGTGCCAGCAGTGGGACAGGGGGCAATCAGCCCCAGCATTTT.

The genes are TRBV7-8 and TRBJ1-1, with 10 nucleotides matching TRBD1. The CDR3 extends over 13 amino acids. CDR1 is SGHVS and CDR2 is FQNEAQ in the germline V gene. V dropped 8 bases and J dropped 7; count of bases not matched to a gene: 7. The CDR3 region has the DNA TGTGCCAGCGGGGACAGGGGAGAAATTGAAGCTTTCTTT. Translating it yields CASGDRGEIEAFF. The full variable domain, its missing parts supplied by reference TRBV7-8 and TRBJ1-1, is GAGVSQSPRYKVAKRGQDVALRCDPISGHVSLFWYQQALGQGPEFLTYFQNEAQLDKSGLPSDRFFAERPEGSVSTLKIQRTQQEDSAVYLCASGDRGEIEAFFGQGTRLTVV.

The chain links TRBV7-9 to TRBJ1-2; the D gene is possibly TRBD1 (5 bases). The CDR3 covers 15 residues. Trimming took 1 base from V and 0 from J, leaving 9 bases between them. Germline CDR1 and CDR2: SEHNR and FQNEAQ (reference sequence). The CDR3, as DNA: TGTGCCAGCAGCTTAGGGGGCGGCGCTAACTATGGCTACACCTTC. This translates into CASSLGGGANYGYTF.

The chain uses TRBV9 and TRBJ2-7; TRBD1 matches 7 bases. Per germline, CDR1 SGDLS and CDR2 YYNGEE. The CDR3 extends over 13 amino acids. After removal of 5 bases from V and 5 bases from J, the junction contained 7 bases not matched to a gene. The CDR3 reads CASRGQQDHEQYF. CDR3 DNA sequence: TGTGCCAGCAGGGGACAGCAGGACCACGAGCAGTACTTC.

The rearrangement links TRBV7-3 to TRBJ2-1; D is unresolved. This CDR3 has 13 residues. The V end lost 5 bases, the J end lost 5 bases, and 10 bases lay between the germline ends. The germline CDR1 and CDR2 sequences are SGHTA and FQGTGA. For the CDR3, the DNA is TGTGCCAGCAGCCCCGACATCCACAATGAGCAGTTCTTC. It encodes CASSPDIHNEQFF.